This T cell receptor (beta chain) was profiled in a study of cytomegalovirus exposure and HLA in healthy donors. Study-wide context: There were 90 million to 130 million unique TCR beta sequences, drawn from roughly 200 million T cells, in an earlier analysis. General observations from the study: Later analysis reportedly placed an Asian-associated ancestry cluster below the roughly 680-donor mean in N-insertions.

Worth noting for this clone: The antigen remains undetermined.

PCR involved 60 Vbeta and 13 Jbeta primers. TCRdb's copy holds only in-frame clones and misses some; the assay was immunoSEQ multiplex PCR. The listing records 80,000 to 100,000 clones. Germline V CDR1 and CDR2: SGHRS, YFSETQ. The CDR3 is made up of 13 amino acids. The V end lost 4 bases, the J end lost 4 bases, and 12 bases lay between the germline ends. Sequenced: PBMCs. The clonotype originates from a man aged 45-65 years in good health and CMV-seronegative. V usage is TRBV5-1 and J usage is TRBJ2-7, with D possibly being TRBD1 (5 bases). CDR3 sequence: CASSPGDRYEQYF. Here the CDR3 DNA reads TGCGCCAGCAGCCCGGGCGACAGATACGAGCAGTACTTC.